A single sample is the source of the 18 T cell receptor beta chains below, sequenced in a study of graft-versus-host responses after intestinal transplantation. No antigens are known for them. TCRdb's copy holds only in-frame clones and misses some; the assay was immunoSEQ multiplex PCR. The table shows roughly 80,000 clones, with around 87% occurring only once. This material consisted of unstimulated CD8+ T cells sorted from spleen or lymph node cells, taken before transplant. These receptors came from a human donor who was the organ donor for an intestinal transplant.

The chain combines TRBV5-1 with TRBJ2-7, with TRBD1 matching over 9 bases. The length of the CDR3 is 14 residues. V gave up 4 bases and J gave up 4 bases; unmatched junction bases: 6. Germline loops: CDR1 SGHRS, CDR2 YFSETQ. This chain's CDR3 is CASSTGQGLYEQYF. Here the CDR3 DNA reads TGCGCCAGCAGCACGGGACAGGGTTTATACGAGCAGTACTTC.

The table lists this clone with a count of one. The chain joins TRBV2 to TRBJ1-2; tentatively, D is TRBD1 (6 bases). V lost 6 bases, J lost 4 bases, and 9 bases lay in between. CDR1 SNHLY and CDR2 FYNNEI come from the germline V gene. CDR3 length: 12 residues. The CDR3 loop is CASRQGSYGYTF. The CDR3 DNA sequence: TGTGCCAGCAGACAGGGAAGCTATGGCTACACCTTC.

The V gene is TRBV4-1, the J gene TRBJ1-1; D remains ambiguous. The CDR3 is 14 amino acids. Germline V gene lookup returns CDR1 MGHRA and CDR2 YSYEKL. The V end lost 5 bases, the J end lost 1 base, and 11 bases lay between the germline ends. DNA for the CDR3: TGCGCCAGCAGCTACCGGACGGGGAACACTGAAGCTTTCTTT. Its translation: CASSYRTGNTEAFF.

The genes are TRBV29-1 and TRBJ1-2, with TRBD1 as a possible D gene (6 bases). The CDR3 is 13 residues long. Germline CDR1 and CDR2: SQVTM and ANQGSEA. The ends were cut back, 0 bases at V and 5 bases at J, with 10 bases in the middle. The CDR3 is CSVEDGQKYGYTF. As DNA, the CDR3 is TGCAGCGTTGAAGATGGACAGAAGTATGGCTACACCTTC.

The rearrangement links TRBV27 to TRBJ2-2; D unclear. Trimming pared 0 bases from V and 0 bases from J, leaving 17 bases between. The CDR3 has 19 amino acids. From germline, CDR1 is MNHEY and CDR2 SMNVEV (reference sequence). The CDR3 loop is CASSLSITELNPNTGELFF. DNA of the CDR3: TGTGCCAGCAGTTTATCTATTACCGAACTGAACCCGAACACCGGGGAGCTGTTTTTT.

This clone has a handful of counts. The chain recombines TRBV11-2 with TRBJ2-5; unclear D gene. V lost 0 bases and J lost 5, with 7 bases in between. The germline V gene has CDR1 SGHAT and CDR2 FQNNGV. This CDR3 spans 13 amino acids. The CDR3, as DNA: TGTGCCAGCAGCTTAGATCTAACCGAGACCCAGTACTTC. This sequence encodes CASSLDLTETQYF.

V gene TRBV11-2 combines with J gene TRBJ2-5, with D tentatively TRBD2 (6 bases). CDR1 SGHAT and CDR2 FQNNGV come from the germline V gene. CDR3 length equals 14 residues. V lost 3 bases and J lost 2, with 10 bases in between. The CDR3 sequence: CASSFASGQETQYF. The CDR3 DNA reads as TGTGCCAGCAGCTTTGCGAGCGGGCAAGAGACCCAGTACTTC.

The chain recombines TRBV7-8 with TRBJ1-5; perhaps TRBD1 as D (6 bases). The V and J ends lost 4 bases and 0 bases respectively, with 16 bases between them. Germline loops: CDR1 SGHVS, CDR2 FQNEAQ. The length of the CDR3 is 17 residues. The CDR3: CASSSHWTAYSNQPQHF. For the CDR3, the DNA is TGTGCCAGCAGCTCACACTGGACAGCATATAGCAATCAGCCCCAGCATTTT.

This chain joins TRBV5-1 and TRBJ1-2; D not resolved. V was shortened by 5 bases and J by 4 bases, with 9 bases between the two germline ends. The length of the CDR3 is 12 residues. Germline-derived CDR1 and CDR2 are SGHRS and YFSETQ. CDR3 bases: TGCGCCAGCAGTTCGACGGTCTATGGCTACACCTTC. This encodes CASSSTVYGYTF.

The chain joins TRBV29-1 to TRBJ1-3; a possible D gene is TRBD1 (6 bases). Trimming removed 3 bases at V and 2 bases at J, with 11 bases between. The CDR3 sequence is 14 residues long. CDR1 and CDR2 from the germline V gene are SQVTM and ANQGSEA. The CDR3 coding sequence is TGCAGCGTTGATCTGGGGGGCACTGGAAACACCATATATTTT. Protein product: CSVDLGGTGNTIYF.

V usage is TRBV28 and J usage is TRBJ2-1; D is unresolved. Trimming left V 2 bases short and J 0 bases short, with 8 bases between. The CDR3 contains 15 residues. In germline, CDR1 is MDHEN, CDR2 SYDVKM. CDR3 amino acids: CASSLGGSSYNEQFF. CDR3 sequence (DNA): TGTGCCAGCAGTTTAGGCGGAAGCTCCTACAATGAGCAGTTCTTC. The full variable domain, in which reference TRBV28 and TRBJ2-1 provide the parts outside the CDR3, is DVKVTQSSRYLVKRTGEKVFLECVQDMDHENMFWYRQDPGLGLRLIYFSYDVKMKEKGDIPEGYSVSREKKERFSLILESASTNQTSMYLCASSLGGSSYNEQFFGPGTRLTVL.

V usage is TRBV10-2 and J usage is TRBJ1-2; weak D call: TRBD1 (6 bases). Germline V gene sequence: CDR1 WSHSY, CDR2 SAAADI. The germline V and J ends were trimmed by 2 bases and 8 bases, with 18 bases remaining between them. This CDR3 spans 15 amino acids. The CDR3 loop is CASSEAHTIQGGYTF. The CDR3 coding sequence is TGCGCCAGCAGTGAGGCCCACACGATTCAGGGGGGCTACACCTTC.

The rearrangement links TRBV5-1 to TRBJ1-4; D gene unclear. The V gene's germline CDR1 is SGHRS and CDR2 YFSETQ. Deletions cut 1 base from V and 0 bases from J, with 7 bases between. The CDR3 runs to 15 residues. DNA for the CDR3: TGCGCCAGCAGCTTGTTGGGGTCAACTAATGAAAAACTGTTTTTT. Amino acids: CASSLLGSTNEKLFF.

The chain recombines TRBV15 with TRBJ2-1; 8 positions agree with TRBD2. The CDR3 spans 19 residues. CDR1 and CDR2 (germline): LNHNV, YYDKDF (reference sequence). V dropped 0 bases and J dropped 10; count of bases not matched to a gene: 20. The CDR3 bases are TGTGCCACCAGCAGAGAGGTATTAGCCATAGCGGGACTAGATAACGAGCAGTTCTTC. The encoded protein is CATSREVLAIAGLDNEQFF.

CDR3 nucleotide sequence: TGTGCCAGCAGCTCTACAGGGAGTCAGCCCCAGCATTTT. As protein: CASSSTGSQPQHF. The chain joins TRBV6-1 to TRBJ1-5; a possible D gene is TRBD1 (6 bases). CDR1 MNHNS and CDR2 SASEGT come from the germline V gene. Trimming pared 6 bases from V and 6 bases from J, leaving 12 bases between. The CDR3 is 13 residues long.

The chain has TRBV5-1 and TRBJ1-5; no firm D call. Germline lookup yields CDR1 SGHRS and CDR2 YFSETQ. The CDR3 length is 16 residues. Between the trimmed V and J ends, which lost 6 bases and 6 bases, there was a span of 22 bases. The CDR3 reads CASTPYGDQSVQPQHF. CDR3 bases: TGCGCCAGCACCCCCTACGGAGACCAGAGCGTTCAGCCCCAGCATTTT. Looking up the rest from reference TRBV5-1 and TRBJ1-5 gives the full variable domain: KAGVTQTPRYLIKTRGQQVTLSCSPISGHRSVSWYQQTPGQGLQFLFEYFSETQRNKGNFPGRFSGRQFSNSRSEMNVSTLELGDSALYLCASTPYGDQSVQPQHFGDGTRLSIL.

A few counts support this clone. The rearrangement links TRBV6-1 to TRBJ1-3; possibly TRBD1 for D (6 bases). Looked up from germline, CDR1 is MNHNS and CDR2 is SASEGT. The V end was cut by 4 bases, the J end by 3 bases, with 10 bases between. This CDR3 is built from 14 residues. CDR3 sequence reads: CASSGRGGGNTIYF. The CDR3 DNA reads TGTGCCAGCAGTGGCAGGGGAGGTGGAAACACCATATATTTT.

This rearrangement joins TRBV4-1 to TRBJ1-3; D perhaps matches TRBD1 (5 bases). CDR3 length: 17 amino acids. Deletions cut 1 base from V and 0 bases from J, with 13 bases between. Germline V gene lookup returns CDR1 MGHRA and CDR2 YSYEKL. DNA of the CDR3: TGCGCCAGCAGCCAAGGGGGCTCGGGGCACTCTGGAAACACCATATATTTT. Translation: CASSQGGSGHSGNTIYF.